This record looks at one TCR beta chain sequence and its context. This record comes from a study of blood T cell repertoires in COVID-19. In the study overall: Sites across the United States, Italy and Spain contributed samples from acute and convalescent COVID-19. Sources were T cells, B-cell-depleted T cells, or PBMCs; the material itself was cDNA or gDNA.

Trimming left V 5 bases short and J 1 base short, with 14 bases between. The CDR3 contains 15 residues. Per germline, CDR1 SGHTA and CDR2 FQGNSA. In the source study's methods: Using reference gene primer amplification, nucleated cell counts were estimated. Clones were read by immunoSEQ multiplex PCR, and TCRdb kept only the in-frame ones, dropping some. That table gives V, J and clone size, and the DNA gave D and trimming. The sample has nearly 350,000 clones; roughly 89% are singletons. The rearrangement links TRBV7-2 to TRBJ2-5; D is possibly TRBD1 (6 bases). This clonotype was obtained from a woman younger than 30 who had recovered from COVID-19. The sequenced sample was peripheral blood. The CDR3 loop is CASSHPRTVQETQYF. CDR3 DNA: TGTGCCAGCAGCCACCCCCGGACAGTCCAAGAGACCCAGTACTTC.